Listed here is a single T cell receptor beta chain. This entry belongs to a study of blood T cell repertoires in COVID-19. As for the study in general: Sites in the United States, Italy and Spain provided acute and convalescent COVID-19 samples.

Clones were sequenced by immunoSEQ multiplex PCR, and TCRdb holds only the in-frame ones, with some missing. The sample lists tens of thousands of clones; roughly 90% were seen once. The CDR3 extends over 15 amino acids. The V gene end was trimmed by 5 bases and the J gene end by 4 bases; junction bases not matched to a gene: 6. Germline CDR1 reads SGHNT; CDR2 reads YENEEA. The chain combines TRBV11-3 with TRBJ2-1; TRBD2 matches at 9 bases. The sequencing input was peripheral blood. The clonotype comes from an elderly woman in a cohort sampled during active or convalescent COVID-19. The CDR3 is CASSTLAGNYNEQFF. The DNA for the CDR3 is TGTGCCAGCAGCACCCTAGCGGGAAATTACAATGAGCAGTTCTTC.